The rows below give T cell receptor beta chains drawn from one sample of a study of blood T cell repertoires in COVID-19. Method: immunoSEQ multiplex PCR; TCRdb's copy keeps in-frame clones and lacks some. This table has around 150,000 clones, just under 90% appearing once. The material sequenced was peripheral blood. These receptor sequences come from a woman aged 40 to 49 with acute or convalescent COVID-19. Both conserved end residues are part of each CDR3. A D gene is named only where the DNA matches it firmly. Not all rows give a size; the values are once, few, many and, for expanded clones, a class.

clone_size: NA
d_call: TRBD1
v_call: TRBV7-3
j_call: TRBJ2-3
cdr3_aa: CASSLGRTGAITDTQYF
cdr3_nt: TGTGCCAGCAGCTTAGGGCGGACAGGGGCGATCACAGATACGCAGTATTTT

clone_size: NA
d_call: TRBD1
v_call: TRBV19
j_call: TRBJ2-3
cdr3_aa: CASNEGDSTDTQYF
cdr3_nt: TGTGCCAGTAACGAGGGGGACAGTACAGATACGCAGTATTTT

clone_size: NA
d_call: NA
v_call: TRBV19
j_call: TRBJ1-2
cdr3_aa: CASSIDSTANYGYTF
cdr3_nt: TGTGCCAGTAGTATCGACAGCACTGCTAACTATGGCTACACCTTC

clone_size: NA
d_call: TRBD1
v_call: TRBV7-9
j_call: TRBJ1-1
cdr3_aa: CASSMGQVNTEAFF
cdr3_nt: TGTGCCAGCAGCATGGGACAGGTAAACACTGAAGCTTTCTTT

clone_size: NA
d_call: NA
v_call: TRBV6-5
j_call: TRBJ1-1
cdr3_aa: CASLDREAFF
cdr3_nt: TGTGCCAGTTTAGACAGGGAAGCTTTCTTT

clone_size: NA
d_call: NA
v_call: TRBV6-6
j_call: TRBJ2-7
cdr3_aa: CASSPSGRVYEQYF
cdr3_nt: TGTGCCAGCAGCCCCTCCGGGCGGGTCTACGAGCAGTACTTC

clone_size: NA
d_call: TRBD2
v_call: TRBV5-1
j_call: TRBJ2-1
cdr3_aa: CASSGLAGKNEQFF
cdr3_nt: TGCGCCAGCAGCGGCCTAGCGGGAAAGAATGAGCAGTTCTTC

clone_size: NA
d_call: TRBD1
v_call: TRBV5-1
j_call: TRBJ2-2
cdr3_aa: CASSLVRTGNGELFF
cdr3_nt: TGCGCCAGCAGCTTGGTTCGGACAGGGAACGGGGAGCTGTTTTTT

clone_size: NA
d_call: TRBD1
v_call: TRBV6-6
j_call: TRBJ1-2
cdr3_aa: CASRPGQGHYGYTF
cdr3_nt: TGTGCCAGCAGGCCGGGACAGGGTCACTATGGCTACACCTTC

clone_size: NA
d_call: NA
v_call: TRBV28
j_call: TRBJ1-2
cdr3_aa: CASSLGGAGSGYTF
cdr3_nt: TGTGCCAGCAGTTTAGGGGGGGCCGGAAGCGGCTACACCTTC

clone_size: NA
d_call: NA
v_call: TRBV18
j_call: TRBJ1-1
cdr3_aa: CASSLARGNTEAFF
cdr3_nt: TGTGCCAGCTCACTCGCCCGGGGGAACACTGAAGCTTTCTTT

clone_size: NA
d_call: NA
v_call: TRBV6-5
j_call: TRBJ1-2
cdr3_aa: CASRRVLVTGYTF
cdr3_nt: TGTGCCAGCAGGCGGGTCCTCGTTACGGGCTACACCTTC

clone_size: NA
d_call: TRBD2
v_call: TRBV6-5
j_call: TRBJ2-6
cdr3_aa: CASSRTSGGANVLTF
cdr3_nt: TGTGCCAGCAGCCGGACTAGTGGGGGGGCCAACGTCCTGACTTTC

clone_size: NA
d_call: TRBD2
v_call: TRBV11-3
j_call: TRBJ2-1
cdr3_aa: CASSLQFVSGGSEQFF
cdr3_nt: TGTGCCAGCAGCCTTCAGTTTGTGTCTGGCGGGAGTGAGCAGTTCTTC

clone_size: once
d_call: NA
v_call: TRBV6-5
j_call: TRBJ2-7
cdr3_aa: CASSYQGIKDEQYF
cdr3_nt: TGTGCCAGCAGTTACCAGGGTATTAAGGACGAGCAGTACTTC

clone_size: NA
d_call: NA
v_call: TRBV14
j_call: TRBJ1-2
cdr3_aa: CASRSSSDYGYTF
cdr3_nt: TGTGCCAGCAGGAGTAGCTCTGACTATGGCTACACCTTC

clone_size: NA
d_call: NA
v_call: TRBV7-2
j_call: TRBJ2-7
cdr3_aa: CASSLWTSSYEQYF
cdr3_nt: TGTGCCAGCAGCCTATGGACAAGCTCCTACGAGCAGTACTTC

clone_size: NA
d_call: TRBD2
v_call: TRBV7-9
j_call: TRBJ2-7
cdr3_aa: CASSSWEGSSYEQYF
cdr3_nt: TGTGCCAGCAGCTCTTGGGAGGGGAGCTCCTACGAGCAGTACTTC

clone_size: NA
d_call: NA
v_call: TRBV6-5
j_call: TRBJ1-6
cdr3_aa: CASSHSEINSPLHF
cdr3_nt: TGTGCCAGCAGCCACAGTGAAATTAATTCACCCCTCCACTTT

clone_size: NA
d_call: TRBD2
v_call: TRBV10-3
j_call: TRBJ2-1
cdr3_aa: CAISNLLAGAGNEQFF
cdr3_nt: TGTGCCATCAGTAACCTACTAGCGGGAGCGGGAAATGAGCAGTTCTTC

clone_size: NA
d_call: NA
v_call: TRBV28
j_call: TRBJ2-7
cdr3_aa: CASSSSPGQYF
cdr3_nt: TGTGCCAGCAGTTCCTCACCGGGGCAGTACTTC

clone_size: NA
d_call: NA
v_call: TRBV7-2
j_call: TRBJ1-1
cdr3_aa: CASSLQAGLEAFF
cdr3_nt: TGTGCCAGCAGCTTACAGGCCGGTCTTGAAGCTTTCTTT

clone_size: NA
d_call: NA
v_call: TRBV9
j_call: TRBJ2-3
cdr3_aa: CASSVGQGLGGEGDTQYF
cdr3_nt: TGTGCCAGCAGCGTAGGCCAGGGACTTGGCGGGGAAGGAGATACGCAGTATTTT

clone_size: NA
d_call: TRBD1
v_call: TRBV7-2
j_call: TRBJ2-7
cdr3_aa: CASSLGSGGGSYEQYF
cdr3_nt: TGTGCCAGCAGCTTAGGATCAGGGGGCGGGTCCTACGAGCAGTACTTC

clone_size: NA
d_call: NA
v_call: TRBV19
j_call: TRBJ1-1
cdr3_aa: CASTTGVNTEAFF
cdr3_nt: TGTGCCAGTACCACGGGGGTGAACACTGAAGCTTTCTTT

clone_size: NA
d_call: NA
v_call: TRBV5-1
j_call: TRBJ1-2
cdr3_aa: CASSLDPGPYGYTF
cdr3_nt: TGCGCCAGCAGCTTGGACCCCGGTCCCTATGGCTACACCTTC

clone_size: NA
d_call: NA
v_call: TRBV27
j_call: TRBJ2-3
cdr3_aa: CASSLSTPPGTDTQYF
cdr3_nt: TGTGCCAGCAGTTTATCAACCCCGCCGGGCACAGATACGCAGTATTTT

clone_size: NA
d_call: NA
v_call: TRBV6-2/TRBV6-3
j_call: TRBJ1-1
cdr3_aa: CASSYVRANTEAFF
cdr3_nt: TGTGCCAGCAGTTACGTCAGGGCGAACACTGAAGCTTTCTTT

clone_size: NA
d_call: NA
v_call: TRBV5-5
j_call: TRBJ2-3
cdr3_aa: CASSLEQGPTDTQYF
cdr3_nt: TGTGCCAGCAGCTTGGAACAGGGACCCACAGATACGCAGTATTTT

clone_size: NA
d_call: TRBD2
v_call: TRBV4-1
j_call: TRBJ2-1
cdr3_aa: CASSQVPVAGGYNEQFF
cdr3_nt: TGCGCCAGCAGCCAAGTTCCCGTAGCGGGGGGGTACAATGAGCAGTTCTTC

clone_size: once
d_call: TRBD2
v_call: TRBV28
j_call: TRBJ2-7
cdr3_aa: CASNTPSGGRYEQYF
cdr3_nt: TGTGCCAGCAATACTCCTAGCGGGGGGAGATACGAGCAGTACTTC